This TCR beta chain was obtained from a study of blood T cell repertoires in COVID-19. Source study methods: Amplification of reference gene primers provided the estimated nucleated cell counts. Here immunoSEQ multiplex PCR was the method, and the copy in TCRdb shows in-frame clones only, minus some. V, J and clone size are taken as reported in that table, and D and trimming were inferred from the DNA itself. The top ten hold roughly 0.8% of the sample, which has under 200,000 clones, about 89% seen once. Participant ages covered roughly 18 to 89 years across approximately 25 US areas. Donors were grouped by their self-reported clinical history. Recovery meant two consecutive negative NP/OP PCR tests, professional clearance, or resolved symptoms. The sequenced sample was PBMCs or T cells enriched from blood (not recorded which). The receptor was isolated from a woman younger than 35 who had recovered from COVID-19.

CDR3 nucleotide sequence: TGTGCCAGCAGCTTCGGGACTAGCGGGGTTCTGTATGAGCAGTTCTTC. It translates to CASSFGTSGVLYEQFF. The genes are TRBV5-5 and TRBJ2-1, with 13 bases matching TRBD2. Losses at the gene ends were 2 bases for V and 8 bases for J; bases not matched to a gene: 7. Germline V gives CDR1 SGHKS, CDR2 YYEKEE (reference sequence). This CDR3 has 16 residues. The complete variable domain, with remaining parts taken from reference TRBV5-5 and TRBJ2-1, reads DAGVTQSPTHLIKTRGQQVTLRCSPISGHKSVSWYQQVLGQGPQFIFQYYEKEERGRGNFPDRFSARQFPNYSSELNVNALLLGDSALYLCASSFGTSGVLYEQFFGPGTRLTVL.